Shown below are 15 T cell receptor beta chains from a single sample sequenced in a study of identical twins. TCRdb ran MiXCR on the 5' RACE reads and lists one entry per CDR3 protein. The table has 550,000 to 800,000 distinct CDR3 sequences, about 7.1% seen once. In addition, the sample was reused for a study of yellow fever vaccine responses in identical twins.

The specimen was PBMCs. The receptors originated from a woman under 30 in good health.

The gene calls are TRBV3-1 and TRBJ1-6, with TRBD1 as a possible D gene (5 bases). Per germline, CDR1 LGHDT and CDR2 YNNKEL (reference sequence). V shed 1 base and J shed 6 bases, with 13 bases lying between them. The CDR3 is 16 residues long. CDR3 sequence: CASSQAAGRTNSPLHF. Here the CDR3 DNA reads TGTGCCAGCAGCCAAGCGGCGGGACGGACTAATTCACCCCTCCACTTT.

The J gene is TRBJ1-1, the V gene TRBV5-6, with a tentative D call TRBD1 (5 bases). Trimming pared 4 bases from V and 5 bases from J, leaving 15 bases between. Germline V gene sequence: CDR1 SGHDT, CDR2 YYEEEE. The CDR3 sequence is 14 residues long. The CDR3 DNA reads TGTGCCAGCAGCCCGGTAGCGGGGGGGACTGAAGCTTTCTTT. Translation: CASSPVAGGTEAFF.

There are a few counts of this clonotype. The V call is TRBV28, the J call TRBJ2-7; a possible D gene is TRBD2 (6 bases). The CDR3 covers 15 residues. V lost 1 base and J 0 bases, leaving 10 bases between the germline ends. Germline V gene data show CDR1 as MDHEN and CDR2 as SYDVKM. The CDR3 coding sequence is TGTGCCAGCAGTTTATCGGCGGGGAGCTCCTACGAGCAGTACTTC. Translated, it gives CASSLSAGSSYEQYF.

The V gene is TRBV20-1, the J gene TRBJ1-1, with D possibly TRBD1 on 5 matching bases. This CDR3 spans 15 amino acids. Between the trimmed V and J ends, which lost 1 base and 4 bases, there was a span of 16 bases. CDR1 is DFQATT, CDR2 SNEGSKA, per germline (reference sequence). The CDR3 bases are TGCAGTGCTAGAGGGCCGGGGGGTGTAAGCACTGAAGCTTTCTTT. Translation gives CSARGPGGVSTEAFF.

This clonotype has a count of ten or more. V is TRBV29-1 and J is TRBJ1-2; 9 bases fit TRBD1. Germline V gene sequence: CDR1 SQVTM, CDR2 ANQGSEA. The CDR3 is made up of 14 amino acids. With 7 bases clipped from V and 3 bases from J, the junction kept 9 bases outside the gene matches. The CDR3: CSAQHRDRDYGYTF. CDR3 in DNA: TGCAGCGCCCAGCACCGGGACAGGGACTATGGCTACACCTTC.

This chain links TRBV14 with TRBJ1-1; D call uncertain. The germline V and J ends were trimmed by 2 bases and 1 base, with 11 bases remaining between them. Germline V CDR1 and CDR2: SGHDN, FVKESK. The CDR3 loop spans 15 amino acids. The CDR3 bases are TGTGCCAGCAGCCAAACTACCGGGAGGAACACTGAAGCTTTCTTT. Amino acids: CASSQTTGRNTEAFF.

The chain joins TRBV20-1 to TRBJ2-1; 9 nucleotides align to TRBD2. Trimming took 4 bases from V and 7 from J; bases not matched to a gene: 17. This CDR3 is built from 17 residues. The germline V gene encodes CDR1 DFQATT and CDR2 SNEGSKA (reference sequence). The CDR3 DNA reads as TGCAGTGCTATCCAGCTAGCGGGGAGGGCGGCTGAAAATGAGCAGTTCTTC. Amino acids: CSAIQLAGRAAENEQFF.

The J gene is TRBJ2-2, the V gene TRBV5-1; 7 bases agree with TRBD1. Trimming took 2 bases from V and 9 from J; bases not matched to a gene: 13. The germline CDR1 and CDR2 sequences are SGHRS and YFSETQ. CDR3 length equals 16 residues. CDR3 bases: TGCGCCAGCAGCTTCAACCCGGGACAGAGGGACCGGGAGCTGTTTTTT. Amino acids: CASSFNPGQRDRELFF.

The chain carries TRBV12-3 or TRBV12-4 and TRBJ2-7; 9 nucleotides match TRBD2. The length of the CDR3 is 15 residues. With 2 bases clipped from V and 2 bases from J, the junction kept 4 bases outside the gene matches. In DNA form, the CDR3 reads TGTGCCAGCAGTTTATTAGCGGGGGATACCTACGAGCAGTACTTC. This encodes CASSLLAGDTYEQYF.

This clonotype was counted many times. DNA for the CDR3: TGCGCCAGCAGCCAAGCCGGGGGCTATCTCAACAATGAGCAGTTCTTC. Residues: CASSQAGGYLNNEQFF. The chain carries TRBV4-1 and TRBJ2-1, with D perhaps matching TRBD1 or TRBD2 (6 bases each). The germline V gene encodes CDR1 MGHRA and CDR2 YSYEKL. The CDR3 consists of 16 residues. The V end was cut by 1 base, the J end by 5 bases, with 15 bases between.

This clonotype was observed at least ten times. V is TRBV5-1 and J is TRBJ2-1; TRBD1 agrees at 9 bases. Per the germline V gene, CDR1 is SGHRS and CDR2 is YFSETQ. Trimming took 0 bases from V and 6 from J; bases not matched to a gene: 4. The CDR3 is 15 amino acids. The CDR3 spells CASSLDGTGFNEQFF. CDR3 bases: TGCGCCAGCAGCTTGGATGGGACAGGGTTCAATGAGCAGTTCTTC.

This clonotype was observed many times. This chain uses TRBV28 with TRBJ2-1; 9 bases match TRBD2. The CDR3 consists of 16 residues. V was clipped by 8 bases and J by 4 bases; unmatched bases: 12. The germline gives CDR1 MDHEN, CDR2 SYDVKM. The CDR3 nucleotides are TGTGCCAGCGGCGCAGCGGGGGGTTTGAGATACAATGAGCAGTTCTTC. Its protein is CASGAAGGLRYNEQFF. Full variable domain (missing parts from reference TRBV28 and TRBJ2-1): DVKVTQSSRYLVKRTGEKVFLECVQDMDHENMFWYRQDPGLGLRLIYFSYDVKMKEKGDIPEGYSVSREKKERFSLILESASTNQTSMYLCASGAAGGLRYNEQFFGPGTRLTVL.

V gene TRBV20-1 combines with J gene TRBJ2-1; 14 bases align to TRBD2. This CDR3 contains 15 residues. CDR1 and CDR2 (germline): DFQATT, SNEGSKA (reference sequence). The V segment lost 3 bases and the J segment 9 bases; nucleotides outside the gene matches: 7. CDR3 in amino acids: CSARGLAGDFVEQFF. In DNA, the CDR3 is TGCAGTGCTAGGGGACTAGCGGGAGATTTTGTTGAGCAGTTCTTC.

This clonotype was seen a few times. V usage is TRBV11-3 and J usage is TRBJ2-2; TRBD2 might be the D (5 bases). Between the trimmed V and J ends, which lost 3 bases and 7 bases, there was a span of 12 bases. Germline CDR1 SGHNT, CDR2 YENEEA. The CDR3 contains 14 residues. The CDR3 nucleotides read TGTGCCAGCAGCTTGGGTCGACTAAGCGGGGAGCTGTTTTTT. It codes for CASSLGRLSGELFF.

This clonotype was seen many times. V usage is TRBV6-5 and J usage is TRBJ2-1, with 14 bases fitting TRBD2. The ends lost 4 bases at V and 6 bases at J; junction bases unmatched: 2. Germline CDR1 MNHEY, CDR2 SVGAGI. This CDR3 has 15 amino acids. The DNA of the CDR3 is TGTGCCAGCAGTTCGGGACTAGCGGGAGTCAATGAGCAGTTCTTC. Residues: CASSSGLAGVNEQFF.